This T cell receptor (beta chain) was obtained from a study of T cell responses to AZD1222 COVID-19 vaccine. Overall study findings and caveats: Baseline serostatus was positive in only 5 to 7 AZD1222 recipients. A rise in Spike-specific TCR breadth and depth followed two AZD1222 doses. Spike regions recognized by vaccine-associated CD4 TCRs spanned the protein, led by 160-218 and 743-854.

Points on this clone: Its antigen remains unknown.

Trimming took 6 bases from V and 7 from J; bases not matched to a gene: 4. Germline V gene lookup returns CDR1 SQVTM and CDR2 ANQGSEA. The CDR3 length is 12 residues. Clones were sequenced by immunoSEQ multiplex PCR, and TCRdb holds only the in-frame ones, with some missing. Altogether about 150,000 clones are present, around 86% being singletons, with the ten largest covering over 8%. This sequence originates from an adult who received the AZD1222 COVID-19 vaccine. V and J are TRBV29-1 and TRBJ2-1; 9 positions match TRBD1. Material: peripheral blood, obtained 28 days after the second AZD1222 dose. The CDR3 DNA reads TGCAGCGTAGGGACAGGGTTTAATGAGCAGTTCTTC. Protein sequence: CSVGTGFNEQFF.